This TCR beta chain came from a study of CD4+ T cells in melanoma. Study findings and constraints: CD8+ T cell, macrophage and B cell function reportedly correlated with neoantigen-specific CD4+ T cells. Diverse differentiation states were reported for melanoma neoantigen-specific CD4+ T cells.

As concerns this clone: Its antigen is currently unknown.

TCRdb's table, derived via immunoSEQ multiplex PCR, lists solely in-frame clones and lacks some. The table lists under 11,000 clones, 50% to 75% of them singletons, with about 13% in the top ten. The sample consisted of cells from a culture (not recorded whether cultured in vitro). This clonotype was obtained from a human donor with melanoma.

The CDR3 region is CASSPLRQGWYGYTF. CDR3 coding DNA: TGTGCCAGCAGCCCCCTAAGACAGGGTTGGTATGGCTACACCTTC. The chain couples TRBV14 to TRBJ1-2; 7 bases are shared with TRBD1. The V segment lost 4 bases and the J segment 5 bases; nucleotides outside the gene matches: 10. This CDR3 is built from 15 residues. Germline-derived CDR1 and CDR2 are SGHDN and FVKESK.